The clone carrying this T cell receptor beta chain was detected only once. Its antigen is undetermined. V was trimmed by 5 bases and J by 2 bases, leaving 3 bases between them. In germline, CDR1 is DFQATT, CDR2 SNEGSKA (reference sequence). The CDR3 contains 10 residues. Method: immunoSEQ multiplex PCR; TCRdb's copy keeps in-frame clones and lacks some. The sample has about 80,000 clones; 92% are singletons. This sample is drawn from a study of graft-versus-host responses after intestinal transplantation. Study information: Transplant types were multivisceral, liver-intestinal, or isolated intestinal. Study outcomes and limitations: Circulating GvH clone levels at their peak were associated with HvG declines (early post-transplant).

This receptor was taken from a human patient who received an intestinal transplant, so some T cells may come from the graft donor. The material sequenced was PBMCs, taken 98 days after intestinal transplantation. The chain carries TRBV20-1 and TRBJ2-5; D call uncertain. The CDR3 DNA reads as TGCAGTGCTGGACAAGAGACCCAGTACTTC. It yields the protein CSAGQETQYF.